One and the same sample provided the 22 T cell receptor beta chains below, sequenced in a study of blood T cell repertoires in COVID-19. This table comes from immunoSEQ multiplex PCR, and its TCRdb copy is limited to in-frame clones, with some not included. The profile covers a few hundred thousand clones, with around 84% appearing a single time and roughly 6.7% taken by the ten largest. Sample: PBMCs or T cells enriched from blood (not recorded which). Receptors originate from a woman aged 50 to 60 who had been exposed to COVID-19.

This sequence joins TRBV5-4 and TRBJ2-3; possibly TRBD2 for D (6 bases). This CDR3 region has 15 residues. Germline V gene lookup returns CDR1 SGHNT and CDR2 YYREEE (reference sequence). The V end lost 4 bases, the J end lost 2 bases, and 14 bases lay between the germline ends. CDR3 sequence: CASSQGLSTTDTQYF. CDR3 nucleotides: TGTGCCAGCAGCCAGGGACTTTCGACCACAGATACGCAGTATTTT. Combining the CDR3 with reference TRBV5-4 and TRBJ2-3 gives the whole variable domain ETGVTQSPTHLIKTRGQQVTLRCSSQSGHNTVSWYQQALGQGPQFIFQYYREEENGRGNFPPRFSGLQFPNYSSELNVNALELDDSALYLCASSQGLSTTDTQYFGPGTRLTVL.

In DNA, the CDR3 is TGTGCCAGTAGTATGGGCGCGGTGCGGGCCAACTATGGCTACACCTTC. Its protein is CASSMGAVRANYGYTF. V and J are TRBV19 and TRBJ1-2; D remains ambiguous. This CDR3 spans 16 amino acids. Germline values: CDR1 LNHDA, CDR2 SQIVND (reference sequence). V was shortened by 3 bases and J by 2 bases, with 16 bases between the two germline ends. Full variable domain (outside the CDR3, taken from reference TRBV19 and TRBJ1-2): DGGITQSPKYLFRKEGQNVTLSCEQNLNHDAMYWYRQDPGQGLRLIYYSQIVNDFQKGDIAEGYSVSREKKESFPLTVTSAQKNPTAFYLCASSMGAVRANYGYTFGSGTRLTVV.

V gene TRBV5-1 combines with J gene TRBJ2-1; 7 bases match TRBD2. V trimming: 2 bases; J trimming: 9 bases; junction bases outside the gene matches: 5. CDR3 length equals 13 residues. Germline-derived CDR1 and CDR2 are SGHRS and YFSETQ. CDR3 protein: CASSFGGNSEQFF. CDR3 bases: TGCGCCAGCAGCTTCGGGGGGAACAGTGAGCAGTTCTTC.

About this clone: This CDR3 is also generated by other DNA sequences in the sample. This sequence joins TRBV14 and TRBJ1-5; possibly TRBD1 for D (5 bases). From germline, CDR1 is SGHDN and CDR2 FVKESK. The V gene lost 0 bases and the J gene lost 5 bases, with 5 bases spanning the gap. This CDR3 contains 13 residues. CDR3 sequence reads: CASSQDRDQPQHF. DNA of the CDR3: TGTGCCAGCAGCCAAGACAGGGATCAGCCCCAGCATTTT.

The chain has TRBV10-3 and TRBJ2-1, with no clear D. Germline assignment: CDR1 ENHRY and CDR2 SYGVKD. Deletions cut 8 bases from V and 7 bases from J, with 9 bases between. CDR3 size: 11 residues. CDR3 sequence: CAIHTGNEQFF. As DNA, the CDR3 is TGTGCCATCCATACCGGGAATGAGCAGTTCTTC.

J is TRBJ2-7 and V is TRBV5-6; 8 bases agree with TRBD1. Trimming at V came to 5 bases and at J to 0 bases, leaving 7 bases not matched to a gene. The CDR3 is 15 amino acids. CDR1 and CDR2 from the germline V gene are SGHDT and YYEEEE. CDR3 DNA sequence: TGTGCCAGCAGGTTGACAGGGGTTGGCTCCTACGAGCAGTACTTC. Amino acids: CASRLTGVGSYEQYF.

This clone was counted at least ten times. The chain carries TRBV4-3 and TRBJ2-6, with D possibly TRBD2 on 6 matching bases. Trimming pared 4 bases from V and 1 base from J, leaving 20 bases between. The CDR3 runs to 19 residues. Germline-derived CDR1 and CDR2 are LGHNA and YSLEER. CDR3 sequence reads: CASSPQLGEVGSGANVLTF. As DNA, the CDR3 is TGCGCCAGCAGCCCCCAGCTGGGGGAGGTTGGGTCTGGGGCCAACGTCCTGACTTTC.

The rearrangement links TRBV7-2 to TRBJ1-5; 9 bases line up with TRBD1. J lost 4 bases, V lost 5 bases, and 6 bases had no gene match. The length of the CDR3 is 15 residues. Germline CDR1 SGHTA, CDR2 FQGNSA. CDR3 sequence (DNA): TGTGCCAGCAGCACCGGGACAGGGAAGAATCAGCCCCAGCATTTT. Translated, it gives CASSTGTGKNQPQHF. Combining the CDR3 with reference TRBV7-2 and TRBJ1-5 gives the whole variable domain GAGVSQSPSNKVTEKGKDVELRCDPISGHTALYWYRQSLGQGLEFLIYFQGNSAPDKSGLPSDRFSAERTGGSVSTLTIQRTQQEDSAVYLCASSTGTGKNQPQHFGDGTRLSIL.

The gene calls are TRBV6-5 and TRBJ1-5, with D unclear. The germline V gene has CDR1 MNHEY and CDR2 SVGAGI. The CDR3 extends over 12 amino acids. V was shortened by 7 bases and J by 7 bases, with 11 bases between the two germline ends. The CDR3 bases are TGTGCCAGCATCGGGGATGGACAGCCCCAGCATTTT. Translation: CASIGDGQPQHF.

This clone has only one observation. The J gene is TRBJ2-3, the V gene TRBV7-9, with 13 bases matching TRBD2. The CDR3 totals 15 residues. Germline V gives CDR1 SEHNR, CDR2 FQNEAQ (reference sequence). V shed 4 bases and J 3 bases; nucleotides not matched to a gene: 1. CDR3 in amino acids: CASSSTSGGTDTQYF. CDR3 bases: TGTGCCAGCAGCTCGACTAGCGGGGGGACAGATACGCAGTATTTT.

The chain joins TRBV7-9 to TRBJ1-5; TRBD1 agrees at 9 bases. The junction had 3 bases not matched to a gene; V was cut back by 5 bases and J by 4 bases. The CDR3 extends over 14 amino acids. Germline CDR1 reads SEHNR; CDR2 reads FQNEAQ (reference sequence). The CDR3 loop is CASSPGTGNQPQHF. The CDR3 nucleotides read TGTGCCAGCAGCCCCGGGACAGGGAATCAGCCCCAGCATTTT.

The chain has TRBV7-9 and TRBJ2-6; 9 nucleotides align to TRBD1. Trimming removed 2 bases from V and 2 bases from J; junction bases left unmatched: 7. Per germline, CDR1 SEHNR and CDR2 FQNEAQ (reference sequence). The CDR3 length is 18 residues. CDR3 loop: CASSLKGQGFPGANVLTF. CDR3 bases: TGTGCCAGCAGCTTAAAGGGACAGGGCTTTCCTGGGGCCAACGTCCTGACTTTC. Full variable domain (remainder filled in from reference TRBV7-9 and TRBJ2-6): DTGVSQNPRHKITKRGQNVTFRCDPISEHNRLYWYRQTLGQGPEFLTYFQNEAQLEKSRLLSDRFSAERPKGSFSTLEIQRTEQGDSAMYLCASSLKGQGFPGANVLTFGAGSRLTVL.

CDR3 amino acids: CASSINQPQHF. The CDR3 nucleotides read TGTGCCAGCTCAATCAATCAGCCCCAGCATTTT. V usage is TRBV28 and J usage is TRBJ1-5; no clear D gene. Trimming pared 8 bases from V and 3 bases from J, leaving 5 bases between. CDR1 is MDHEN and CDR2 is SYDVKM in the germline V gene. CDR3 length: 11 amino acids.

CDR3 sequence (DNA): TGTGCCAGTAGTCTACAGGTTGAGAACACTGAAGCTTTCTTT. Translated: CASSLQVENTEAFF. The chain joins TRBV19 to TRBJ1-1, with D perhaps matching TRBD1 (5 bases). Germline V CDR1 and CDR2: LNHDA, SQIVND (reference sequence). The CDR3 extends over 14 amino acids. Trimming shortened V by 5 bases and J by 1 base, and 11 bases separated the two germline ends.

A few counts support this clone. V is TRBV24-1 and J is TRBJ2-2; D unclear. The length of the CDR3 is 13 residues. V dropped 4 bases and J dropped 5 bases, with 7 bases sitting between them. CDR1 is KGHDR, CDR2 SFDVKD, per germline. CDR3 sequence: CATSEPSTGELFF. CDR3 sequence (DNA): TGTGCCACCAGTGAGCCCAGTACCGGGGAGCTGTTTTTT.

The chain uses TRBV29-1 and TRBJ1-3, with 7 bases fitting TRBD1. Germline loops: CDR1 SQVTM, CDR2 ANQGSEA. The CDR3 consists of 15 residues. V gave up 6 bases and J gave up 0 bases; unmatched junction bases: 8. DNA for the CDR3: TGCAGCGTCCTATTGGGACAGCTCTCTGGAAACACCATATATTTT. Its protein is CSVLLGQLSGNTIYF.

This clone was counted a single time. The rearrangement links TRBV6-1 to TRBJ1-2; D unresolved. Germline values: CDR1 MNHNS, CDR2 SASEGT. Trimming left V 4 bases short and J 8 bases short, with 23 bases between. CDR3 size: 16 residues. The CDR3 sequence: CASSVIPLDSRGGYTF. The CDR3 coding sequence is TGTGCCAGCAGTGTTATCCCGTTGGACTCCAGAGGAGGCTACACCTTC.

V gene TRBV5-4 combines with J gene TRBJ1-4; D remains unclear. CDR1 is SGHNT, CDR2 YYREEE, per germline (reference sequence). The length of the CDR3 is 14 residues. V was shortened by 1 base and J by 0 bases, with 4 bases between the two germline ends. The CDR3 bases are TGTGCCAGCAGCTTGCAGGCAACTAATGAAAAACTGTTTTTT. This encodes CASSLQATNEKLFF.

The rearrangement links TRBV4-3 to TRBJ1-6; D not resolved. Germline V gene sequence: CDR1 LGHNA, CDR2 YSLEER. The CDR3 runs 14 residues. V shed 0 bases and J shed 9 bases, with 9 bases lying between them. CDR3 coding DNA: TGCGCCAGCAGCCAAGATTCCAGAAGTTCACCCCTCCACTTT. Protein: CASSQDSRSSPLHF.

Notes on this clone: Other nucleotide sequences in the sample specify the same CDR3. CDR3 protein: CASSLAGASTDTQYF. DNA for the CDR3: TGCGCCAGCAGCCTAGCGGGGGCTAGCACAGATACGCAGTATTTT. The chain joins TRBV4-3 to TRBJ2-3, with 9 bases that match TRBD2. V lost 4 bases and J lost 0; bases outside the gene matches: 2. The CDR3 length is 15 residues. CDR1 and CDR2 (germline): LGHNA, YSLEER.

V and J are TRBV6-6 and TRBJ2-7, with D maybe TRBD1 (5 bases). In germline, CDR1 is MNHNY, CDR2 SVGAGI (reference sequence). V was shortened by 2 bases and J by 3 bases, with 8 bases between the two germline ends. The CDR3 is made up of 13 amino acids. CDR3: CASSYGALYEQYF. The CDR3 DNA sequence: TGTGCCAGCAGTTACGGGGCCCTCTACGAGCAGTACTTC.

This chain connects TRBV5-1 to TRBJ2-3; D is perhaps TRBD1 (5 bases). Germline V lookup: CDR1 SGHRS, CDR2 YFSETQ. With 6 bases removed from V and 2 bases from J, the gap between germline ends came to 13 bases. The CDR3 covers 14 residues. CDR3 sequence reads: CASTMGLHTDTQYF. CDR3 sequence (DNA): TGCGCCAGCACGATGGGGCTCCACACAGATACGCAGTATTTT.